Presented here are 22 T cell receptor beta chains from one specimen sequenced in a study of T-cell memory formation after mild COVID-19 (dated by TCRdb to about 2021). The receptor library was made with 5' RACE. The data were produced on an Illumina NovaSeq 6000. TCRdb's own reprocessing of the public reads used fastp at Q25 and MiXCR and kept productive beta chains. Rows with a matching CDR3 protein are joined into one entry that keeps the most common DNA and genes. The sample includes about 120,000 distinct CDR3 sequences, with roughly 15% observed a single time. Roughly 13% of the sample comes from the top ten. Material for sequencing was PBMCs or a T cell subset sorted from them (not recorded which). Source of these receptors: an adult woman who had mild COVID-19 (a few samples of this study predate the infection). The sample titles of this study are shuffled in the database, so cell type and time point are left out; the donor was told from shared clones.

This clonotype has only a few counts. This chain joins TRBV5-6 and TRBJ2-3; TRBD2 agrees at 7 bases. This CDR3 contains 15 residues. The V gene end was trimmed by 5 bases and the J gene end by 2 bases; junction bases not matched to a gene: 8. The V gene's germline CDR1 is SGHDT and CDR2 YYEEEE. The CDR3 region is CASSRDYLNTDTQYF. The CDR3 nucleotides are TGTGCCAGCAGTCGGGACTACCTAAACACAGATACGCAGTATTTT.

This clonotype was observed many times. CDR3: CASSRAGSPSYEQYF. CDR3 DNA sequence: TGTGCCAGCAGCCGCGCGGGATCCCCATCCTACGAGCAGTACTTC. This chain joins TRBV5-5 and TRBJ2-7; D might be TRBD2 (6 bases). The CDR3 sequence is 15 residues long. Trimming took off 4 bases at V and 1 base at J, with 15 bases between the two ends. Germline V gene data show CDR1 as SGHKS and CDR2 as YYEKEE (reference sequence).

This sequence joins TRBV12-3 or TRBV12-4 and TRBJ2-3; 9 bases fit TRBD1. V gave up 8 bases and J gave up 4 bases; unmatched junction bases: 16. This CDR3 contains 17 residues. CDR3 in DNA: TGTGCCAGCGATACCGAGCCGGGGACAGGGCTTTCAGATACGCAGTATTTT. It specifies CASDTEPGTGLSDTQYF.

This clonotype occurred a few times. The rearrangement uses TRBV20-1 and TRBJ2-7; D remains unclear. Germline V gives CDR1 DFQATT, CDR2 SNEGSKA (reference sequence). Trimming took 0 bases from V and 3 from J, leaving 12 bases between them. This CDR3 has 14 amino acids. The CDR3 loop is CSARDPVWFYEQYF. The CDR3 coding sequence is TGCAGTGCTAGAGACCCGGTTTGGTTCTACGAGCAGTACTTC.

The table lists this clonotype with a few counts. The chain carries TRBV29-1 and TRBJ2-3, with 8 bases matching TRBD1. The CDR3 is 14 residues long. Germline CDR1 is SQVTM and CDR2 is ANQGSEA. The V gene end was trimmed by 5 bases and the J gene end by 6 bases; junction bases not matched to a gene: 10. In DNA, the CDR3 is TGCAGCGTTTACGCAGGGGGCGCTGGGGATACGCAGTATTTT. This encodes CSVYAGGAGDTQYF.

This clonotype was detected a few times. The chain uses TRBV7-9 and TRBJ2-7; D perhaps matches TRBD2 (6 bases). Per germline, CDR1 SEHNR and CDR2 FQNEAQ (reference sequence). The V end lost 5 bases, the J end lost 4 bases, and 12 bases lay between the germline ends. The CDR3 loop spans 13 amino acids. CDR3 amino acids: CASSGTSQYEQYF. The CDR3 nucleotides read TGTGCCAGCAGCGGCACTAGCCAATACGAGCAGTACTTC. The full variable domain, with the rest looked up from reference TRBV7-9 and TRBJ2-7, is DTGVSQNPRHKITKRGQNVTFRCDPISEHNRLYWYRQTLGQGPEFLTYFQNEAQLEKSRLLSDRFSAERPKGSFSTLEIQRTEQGDSAMYLCASSGTSQYEQYFGPGTRLTVT.

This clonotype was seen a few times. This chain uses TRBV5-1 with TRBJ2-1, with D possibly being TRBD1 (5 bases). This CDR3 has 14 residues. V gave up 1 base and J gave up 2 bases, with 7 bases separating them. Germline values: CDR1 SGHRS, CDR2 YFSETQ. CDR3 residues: CASSLRGAYNEQFF. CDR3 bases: TGCGCCAGCAGCTTGAGGGGTGCCTACAATGAGCAGTTCTTC.

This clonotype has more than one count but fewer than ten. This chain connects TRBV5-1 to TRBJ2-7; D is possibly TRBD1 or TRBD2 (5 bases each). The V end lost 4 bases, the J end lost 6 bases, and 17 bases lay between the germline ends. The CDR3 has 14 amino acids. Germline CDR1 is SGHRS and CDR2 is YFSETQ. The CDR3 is CASSPAVGESEQYF. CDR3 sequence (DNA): TGCGCCAGCAGCCCCGCTGTGGGGGAATCCGAGCAGTACTTC. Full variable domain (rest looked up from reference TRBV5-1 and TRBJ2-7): KAGVTQTPRYLIKTRGQQVTLSCSPISGHRSVSWYQQTPGQGLQFLFEYFSETQRNKGNFPGRFSGRQFSNSRSEMNVSTLELGDSALYLCASSPAVGESEQYFGPGTRLTVT.

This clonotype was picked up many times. CDR3 protein: CASSLDRYEQYF. The CDR3 nucleotides read TGTGCCAGCAGCCTGGACCGCTACGAGCAGTACTTC. V usage is TRBV6-5 and J usage is TRBJ2-7, with unresolved D. From germline, CDR1 is MNHEY and CDR2 SVGAGI. This CDR3 comprises 12 residues. Between the trimmed V and J ends, which lost 6 bases and 3 bases, there was a span of 9 bases.

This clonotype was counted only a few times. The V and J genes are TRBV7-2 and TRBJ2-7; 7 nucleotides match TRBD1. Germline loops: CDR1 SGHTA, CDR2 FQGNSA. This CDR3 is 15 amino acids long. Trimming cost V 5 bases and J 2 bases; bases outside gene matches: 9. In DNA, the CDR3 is TGTGCCAGCAGCATCGGGACAGTTAGCACCTACGAGCAGTACTTC. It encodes CASSIGTVSTYEQYF.

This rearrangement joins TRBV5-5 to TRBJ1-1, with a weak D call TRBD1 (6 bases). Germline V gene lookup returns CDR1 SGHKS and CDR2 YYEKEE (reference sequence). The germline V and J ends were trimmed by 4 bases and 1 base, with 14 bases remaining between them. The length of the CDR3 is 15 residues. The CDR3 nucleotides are TGTGCCAGCAGCCCGCTGGACAGCTCGAACACTGAAGCTTTCTTT. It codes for CASSPLDSSNTEAFF.

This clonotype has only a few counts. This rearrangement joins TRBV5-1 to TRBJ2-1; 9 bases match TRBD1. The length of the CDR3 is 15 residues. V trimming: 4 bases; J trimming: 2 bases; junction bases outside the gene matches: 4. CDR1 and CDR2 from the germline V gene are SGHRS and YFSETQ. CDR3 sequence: CASSLQGATYNEQFF. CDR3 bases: TGCGCCAGCAGCCTACAGGGGGCTACCTACAATGAGCAGTTCTTC.

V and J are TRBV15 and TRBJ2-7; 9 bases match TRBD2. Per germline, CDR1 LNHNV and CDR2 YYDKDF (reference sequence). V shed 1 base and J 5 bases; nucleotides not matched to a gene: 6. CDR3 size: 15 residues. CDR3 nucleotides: TGTGCCACCAGCAGAGCGGGACTAGCTGGGGACGAGCAGTACTTC. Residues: CATSRAGLAGDEQYF.

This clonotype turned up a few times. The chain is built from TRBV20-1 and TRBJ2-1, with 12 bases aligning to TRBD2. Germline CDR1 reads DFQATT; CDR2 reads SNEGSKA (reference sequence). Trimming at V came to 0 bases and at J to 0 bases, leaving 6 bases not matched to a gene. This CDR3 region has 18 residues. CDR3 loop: CSARDRTSGVSSYNEQFF. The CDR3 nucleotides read TGCAGTGCTAGAGATCGGACTAGCGGGGTAAGCTCCTACAATGAGCAGTTCTTC.

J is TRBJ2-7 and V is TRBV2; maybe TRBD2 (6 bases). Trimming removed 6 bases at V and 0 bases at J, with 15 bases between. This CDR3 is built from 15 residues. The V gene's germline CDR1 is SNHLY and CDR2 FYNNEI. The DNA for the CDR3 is TGTGCCAGCAGGATGGAGGGTAGCACCTCCTACGAGCAGTACTTC. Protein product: CASRMEGSTSYEQYF.

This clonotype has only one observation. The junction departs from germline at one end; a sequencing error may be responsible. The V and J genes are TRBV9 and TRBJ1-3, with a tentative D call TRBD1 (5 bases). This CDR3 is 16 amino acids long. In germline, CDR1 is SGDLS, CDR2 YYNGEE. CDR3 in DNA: TGTGCCAGCAGAGTAGCTACAGGAAACTCTGGAAACACCATATATTTT. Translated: CASRVATGNSGNTIYF.

The CDR3 sequence: CATSDSDEGAYEQYF. CDR3 bases: TGTGCCACCAGTGATTCAGATGAGGGGGCCTACGAGCAGTACTTC. This chain joins TRBV24-1 and TRBJ2-7; D may be TRBD1 (6 bases). The CDR3 extends over 15 amino acids. V lost 2 bases and J lost 2, with 12 bases in between. CDR1 is KGHDR and CDR2 is SFDVKD in the germline V gene.

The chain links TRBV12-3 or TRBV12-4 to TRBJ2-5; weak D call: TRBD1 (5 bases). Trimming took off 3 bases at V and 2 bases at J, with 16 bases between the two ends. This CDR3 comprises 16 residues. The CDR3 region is CASSLAGQGLQETQYF. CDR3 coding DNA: TGTGCCAGCAGTTTGGCAGGGCAGGGATTACAAGAGACCCAGTACTTC.

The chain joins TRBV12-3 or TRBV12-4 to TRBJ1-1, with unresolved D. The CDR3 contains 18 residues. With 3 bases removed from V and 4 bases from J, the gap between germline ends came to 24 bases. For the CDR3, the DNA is TGTGCCAGCAGTTTTGGGGTCGGGAAAAAAGGACTCTCCACTGAAGCTTTCTTT. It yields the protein CASSFGVGKKGLSTEAFF.

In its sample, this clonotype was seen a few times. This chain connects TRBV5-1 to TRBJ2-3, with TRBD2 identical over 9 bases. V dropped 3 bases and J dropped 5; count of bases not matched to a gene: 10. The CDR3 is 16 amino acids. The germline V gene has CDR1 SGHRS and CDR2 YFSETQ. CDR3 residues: CASSSGVAGVRDTQYF. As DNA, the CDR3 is TGCGCCAGCAGCTCGGGGGTAGCGGGAGTAAGAGATACGCAGTATTTT.

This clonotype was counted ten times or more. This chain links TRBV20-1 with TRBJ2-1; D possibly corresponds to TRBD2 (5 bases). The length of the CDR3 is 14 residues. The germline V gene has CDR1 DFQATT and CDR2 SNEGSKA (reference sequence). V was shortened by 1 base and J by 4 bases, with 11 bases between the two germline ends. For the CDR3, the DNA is TGCAGTGCTAGAGGTTCCGGGGTGTACAATGAGCAGTTCTTC. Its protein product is CSARGSGVYNEQFF.

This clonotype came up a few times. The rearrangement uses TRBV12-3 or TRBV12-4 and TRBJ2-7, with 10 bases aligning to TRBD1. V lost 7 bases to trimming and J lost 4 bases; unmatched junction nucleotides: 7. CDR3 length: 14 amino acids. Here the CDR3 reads CASTPRTGGYEQYF. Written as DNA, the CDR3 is TGTGCCAGCACCCCGAGGACAGGGGGGTACGAGCAGTACTTC.